Shown below are 23 T cell receptor beta chains from a single sample sequenced in a study of naive and memory T cell subsets. The beta constant-region primer was an equimolar mix of two oligonucleotides covering TRBC1 and TRBC2. Nested alpha and beta constant-region primers with the SP2 primer drove four PCR rounds on ligated cDNA. TCRdb reprocessed the UMI-ligation and nested PCR reads via MiXCR and lists one record per CDR3 protein. This table has tens of thousands of distinct CDR3 sequences, roughly 9.2% appearing once. Specimen: naive CD8+ T cells from blood. These receptors came from a human donor in good health.

The chain couples TRBV20-1 to TRBJ2-7; maybe TRBD1 (6 bases). Trimming stripped 0 bases from V and 5 bases from J, with 14 bases between. CDR1 is DFQATT and CDR2 is SNEGSKA in the germline V gene (reference sequence). The CDR3 has 14 amino acids. CDR3 loop: CSARDREGVDEQYF. The CDR3 coding sequence is TGCAGTGCTAGAGATCGCGAGGGGGTGGACGAGCAGTACTTC.

This clonotype has only a few counts. The chain uses TRBV10-2 and TRBJ2-7; 10 nucleotides match TRBD1. Trimming at V came to 0 bases and at J to 3 bases, leaving 2 bases not matched to a gene. This CDR3 has 15 residues. Germline lookup yields CDR1 WSHSY and CDR2 SAAADI. This CDR3 reads CASSESGQGIYEQYF. The DNA for the CDR3 is TGCGCCAGCAGTGAGTCGGGACAGGGGATCTACGAGCAGTACTTC.

This clonotype was recorded at least ten times. This sequence joins TRBV4-3 and TRBJ2-4; maybe TRBD2 (7 bases). V gave up 0 bases and J gave up 0 bases, with 15 bases separating them. The CDR3 sequence is 18 residues long. Germline CDR1 reads LGHNA; CDR2 reads YSLEER. CDR3 residues: CASSQEVEGGVAKNIQYF. CDR3 bases: TGCGCCAGCAGCCAAGAAGTGGAGGGGGGGGTAGCCAAAAACATTCAGTACTTC.

In its sample, this clonotype was seen many times. The chain recombines TRBV29-1 with TRBJ2-1; D gene uncertain. The CDR3 sequence is 11 residues long. V was shortened by 3 bases and J by 1 base, with 1 base between the two germline ends. Looked up from germline, CDR1 is SQVTM and CDR2 is ANQGSEA. The CDR3 DNA is TGCAGCGTTGATTCCTACAATGAGCAGTTCTTC. Translating gives CSVDSYNEQFF.

This clonotype has a count of ten or more. The rearrangement joins TRBV28 to TRBJ2-1, with D hard to call. V lost 5 bases and J 8 bases, leaving 13 bases between the germline ends. This CDR3 is built from 13 residues. Germline CDR1 MDHEN, CDR2 SYDVKM. In DNA, the CDR3 is TGTGCCAGCAGTCTTATGTACCTCTATGAGCAGTTCTTC. Translation: CASSLMYLYEQFF.

The chain couples TRBV5-4 to TRBJ2-1; D is unresolved. With 3 bases removed from V and 7 bases from J, the gap between germline ends came to 5 bases. Germline V gene data show CDR1 as SGHNT and CDR2 as YYREEE (reference sequence). This CDR3 is 11 amino acids long. The CDR3 loop reads CASSSSNEQFF. Written as DNA, the CDR3 is TGTGCCAGCAGCTCTTCGAATGAGCAGTTCTTC.

In this sample, this clonotype turned up many times. The V gene is TRBV29-1, the J gene TRBJ1-5, with D unresolved. Trimming removed 4 bases from V and 1 base from J, with 11 bases in between. There are 14 residues in the CDR3. Germline values: CDR1 SQVTM, CDR2 ANQGSEA. CDR3 sequence: CSVGEGTSNQPQHF. For the CDR3, the DNA is TGCAGCGTTGGAGAGGGAACGAGCAATCAGCCCCAGCATTTT.

This clonotype was seen repeatedly, ten times or more. V is TRBV7-9 and J is TRBJ2-1, with TRBD2 matching 10 bases. Unmatched junction bases numbered 4, after V lost 5 bases and J lost 3 bases. The CDR3 contains 15 residues. CDR1 SEHNR and CDR2 FQNEAQ come from the germline V gene (reference sequence). CDR3 DNA sequence: TGTGCCAGCAGCACACGGACTAGCGGCTACAATGAGCAGTTCTTC. The encoded protein is CASSTRTSGYNEQFF.

This clonotype has only one observation. The chain combines TRBV10-3 with TRBJ2-2; D might be TRBD1 or TRBD2, each matching 6 bases. This CDR3 spans 17 amino acids. The V and J ends lost 3 bases and 5 bases respectively, with 19 bases between them. Germline V gene data show CDR1 as ENHRY and CDR2 as SYGVKD. Here the CDR3 DNA reads TGTGCCATCAGTGACCGATATGGGGGCGCGGGAACCGGGGAGCTGTTTTTT. Translating gives CAISDRYGGAGTGELFF.

Turning to this clonotype: The junction and the germline gene differ at one end; a read error may be behind it. This chain connects TRBV28 to TRBJ2-1; D is unclear. Germline CDR1 MDHEN, CDR2 SYDVKM. The length of the CDR3 is 15 residues. The CDR3 nucleotides read TGTGCCAGCAGAGCTGAAAGTCGCTCCTACAAAGAGCAGTTCTTC. This codes for CASRAESRSYKEQFF.

Notes on this clonotype: A single base separates this from a much larger clone, so it may be a read error. The chain couples TRBV7-9 to TRBJ2-1; D gene ambiguous. Trimming shortened V by 5 bases and J by 2 bases, and 4 bases separated the two germline ends. CDR1 is SEHNR and CDR2 is FQNEAQ in the germline V gene (reference sequence). This CDR3 comprises 12 residues. The CDR3 region has the DNA TGTGCCAGCAGCGCCGCCTACAATGAGCAGTTCTTC. This sequence encodes CASSAAYNEQFF.

This clonotype showed up many times. The J gene is TRBJ2-7, the V gene TRBV20-1; TRBD2 aligns across 11 bases. CDR1 and CDR2 from the germline V gene are DFQATT and SNEGSKA (reference sequence). After removal of 2 bases from V and 1 base from J, the junction contained 7 bases not matched to a gene. The CDR3 length is 16 residues. The CDR3 protein is CSARPGTSGRSYEQYF. CDR3 DNA sequence: TGCAGTGCTAGACCCGGGACTAGCGGACGGTCCTACGAGCAGTACTTC.

The gene calls are TRBV18 and TRBJ1-6, with TRBD1 as a possible D gene (6 bases). The CDR3 consists of 16 residues. Trimming removed 3 bases from V and 5 bases from J, with 14 bases in between. Germline CDR1 reads KGHSH; CDR2 reads LQKENI. CDR3 DNA sequence: TGTGCCAGCTCACCGGGCAGGGGAGAAGATAATTCACCCCTCCACTTT. Residues: CASSPGRGEDNSPLHF. Variable domain in full (rest from reference TRBV18 and TRBJ1-6): NAGVMQNPRHLVRRRGQEARLRCSPMKGHSHVYWYRQLPEEGLKFMVYLQKENIIDESGMPKERFSAEFPKEGPSILRIQQVVRGDSAAYFCASSPGRGEDNSPLHFGNGTRLTVT.

The rearrangement links TRBV12-3 or TRBV12-4 to TRBJ2-3; TRBD2 aligns across 7 bases. V dropped 0 bases and J dropped 6; count of bases not matched to a gene: 9. The CDR3 sequence is 16 residues long. The CDR3 spells CASSLAWAGETDTQYF. The CDR3 DNA reads as TGTGCCAGCAGTTTAGCGTGGGCGGGAGAGACGGATACGCAGTATTTT.

The rearrangement links TRBV27 to TRBJ2-5, with D perhaps matching TRBD2 (6 bases). Germline V CDR1 and CDR2: MNHEY, SMNVEV (reference sequence). V dropped 5 bases and J dropped 7 bases, with 17 bases sitting between them. The CDR3 covers 14 residues. The CDR3 DNA follows: TGTGCCAGCAGTCCCCGGGAGTTGGATGGGACCCAGTACTTC. Translated, it gives CASSPRELDGTQYF.

V usage is TRBV27 and J usage is TRBJ2-1; the match to TRBD2 covers 8 bases. This CDR3 is built from 15 residues. Trimming at V came to 3 bases and at J to 9 bases, leaving 10 bases not matched to a gene. CDR1 and CDR2 from the germline V gene are MNHEY and SMNVEV (reference sequence). The CDR3 here is CASSFFSGGPGEQFF. CDR3 in DNA: TGTGCCAGCAGTTTCTTTTCGGGAGGGCCTGGTGAGCAGTTCTTC.

The table lists this clonotype with a few counts. V and J are TRBV6-6 and TRBJ1-1; no clear D. V lost 8 bases to trimming and J lost 3 bases, with 7 bases between them. Looked up from germline, CDR1 is MNHNY and CDR2 is SVGAGI (reference sequence). This CDR3 is built from 11 residues. The CDR3 here is CASRRDTEAFF. The CDR3 DNA sequence: TGTGCCAGCCGGAGGGACACTGAAGCTTTCTTT.

This clonotype turned up a few times. DNA for the CDR3: TGCAGTGCTAGAGAGAGCAACTACGAGCAGTACTTC. Protein sequence: CSARESNYEQYF. This chain uses TRBV20-1 with TRBJ2-7; no clear D. The CDR3 sequence is 12 residues long. Trimming left V 0 bases short and J 3 bases short, with 6 bases between. Germline V gene sequence: CDR1 DFQATT, CDR2 SNEGSKA (reference sequence).

This clonotype was counted ten times or more. V gene TRBV7-6 combines with J gene TRBJ2-3, with D tentatively TRBD2 (6 bases). V shed 5 bases and J shed 1 base, with 16 bases lying between them. This CDR3 region has 16 residues. Germline V lookup: CDR1 SGHVS, CDR2 FNYEAQ. Here the CDR3 reads CASSRSRDGGTDTQYF. The DNA of the CDR3 is TGTGCCAGCAGCCGATCGCGGGACGGGGGCACAGATACGCAGTATTTT.

The CDR3 bases are TGCAGTGCTCAAGAGGGGACTCTCAACGAGCAGTACTTC. Its translation is CSAQEGTLNEQYF. The V gene is TRBV20-1, the J gene TRBJ2-7, with a possible D match to TRBD2 (6 bases). The CDR3 has 13 residues. From germline, CDR1 is DFQATT and CDR2 SNEGSKA (reference sequence). V shed 5 bases and J shed 5 bases, with 16 bases lying between them.

CDR3 sequence reads: CASRSTRDTADTQYF. The CDR3 nucleotides read TGTGCCAGCAGGTCGACTAGGGACACGGCAGATACGCAGTATTTT. The chain combines TRBV5-4 with TRBJ2-3; D tentatively fits TRBD1 or TRBD2 (6 bases each). Trimming pared 5 bases from V and 4 bases from J, leaving 17 bases between. Germline V gene sequence: CDR1 SGHNT, CDR2 YYREEE (reference sequence). The CDR3 contains 15 residues.

A few counts support this clonotype. The chain carries TRBV7-9 and TRBJ1-2; the match to TRBD1 covers 8 bases. The trim removed 3 bases at V and 2 bases at J, leaving 5 bases unmatched. Germline lookup yields CDR1 SEHNR and CDR2 FQNEAQ (reference sequence). CDR3 length equals 15 residues. This chain's CDR3 is CASSFGTGGNYGYTF. CDR3 nucleotide sequence: TGTGCCAGCAGCTTTGGGACAGGAGGGAACTATGGCTACACCTTC.

The rearrangement uses TRBV4-2 and TRBJ2-7; the D gene is possibly TRBD2 (5 bases). Trimming left V 5 bases short and J 5 bases short, with 19 bases between. The length of the CDR3 is 15 residues. Germline assignment: CDR1 LGHNA and CDR2 YNFKEQ. CDR3 amino acids: CASSTSGEGNNEQYF. For the CDR3, the DNA is TGTGCCAGCAGCACCAGCGGAGAGGGTAACAACGAGCAGTACTTC.